This T cell receptor beta chain was obtained from a study of blood T cell repertoires in COVID-19. In the study overall: In each case, the material was cDNA or gDNA derived from T cells, B-cell-depleted T cells, or PBMCs.

This CDR3 is built from 18 residues. Trimming pared 0 bases from V and 4 bases from J, leaving 22 bases between. Germline V gives CDR1 MNHEY, CDR2 SVGEGT. Some clones are missing from TCRdb's copy, which holds only in-frame ones; the method was immunoSEQ multiplex PCR. The sample yields more than 65,000 clones, around 76% seen once. This receptor was obtained from a woman aged 80 or older with active or convalescent COVID-19. The chain couples TRBV6-2 or TRBV6-3 to TRBJ2-7; D gene ambiguous. The sequenced sample was peripheral blood. The CDR3 region is CASSYSFIDTPYDYEQYF. The CDR3 region has the DNA TGTGCCAGCAGTTACTCGTTCATCGACACACCATATGATTACGAGCAGTACTTC.